Sequencing of this TCR beta chain was carried out in a study of blood T cell repertoires in COVID-19. Study details: COVID-19 samples from acute and convalescent phases originated in the United States, Italy and Spain. PBMCs, B-cell-depleted T cells, or T cells were the source of the cDNA or gDNA that made up the material.

Between the trimmed V and J ends, which lost 5 bases and 6 bases, there was a span of 12 bases. This CDR3 spans 13 amino acids. In germline, CDR1 is SEHNR, CDR2 FQNEAQ (reference sequence). Per the original methods: Amplification of reference gene primers was used by the study to estimate nucleated cell counts. Clones were read by immunoSEQ multiplex PCR, and TCRdb kept only the in-frame ones, dropping some. V and J calls and clone size are those listed in that table; D and trimming were worked out from the DNA. The sample includes 80,000 to 95,000 clones, roughly 84% of them seen just once. Source material: peripheral blood. This receptor was taken from a woman of 80 years or more with active or convalescent COVID-19. The chain recombines TRBV7-9 with TRBJ2-3; the D is unclear. The CDR3 region has the DNA TGTGCCAGCAGCAAAGAGGTCGGGGATACGCAGTATTTT. The encoded protein is CASSKEVGDTQYF.